One sample yielded the 24 T cell receptor beta chains listed below, sequenced in a study of blood T cell repertoires in COVID-19. Profiling relied on immunoSEQ multiplex PCR, and the TCRdb table lists in-frame clones only, not all of them. The table includes 380,000 or so clones, roughly 90% detected once. The material sequenced was peripheral blood. The receptor source for this set is a man aged 40-49 years with acute or convalescent COVID-19.

This clone has just a few counts. The chain recombines TRBV11-2 with TRBJ2-1; D perhaps matches TRBD2 (6 bases). V was trimmed by 3 bases and J by 4 bases, leaving 13 bases between them. Germline V gene lookup returns CDR1 SGHAT and CDR2 FQNNGV. This CDR3 comprises 15 residues. The CDR3 protein is CASSLGGEGYNEQFF. The CDR3 coding sequence is TGTGCCAGCAGCTTGGGGGGAGAAGGGTACAATGAGCAGTTCTTC. Together with reference TRBV11-2 and TRBJ2-1, the CDR3 gives the full variable domain: EAGVAQSPRYKIIEKRQSVAFWCNPISGHATLYWYQQILGQGPKLLIQFQNNGVVDDSQLPKDRFSAERLKGVDSTLKIQPAKLEDSAVYLCASSLGGEGYNEQFFGPGTRLTVL.

This chain uses TRBV18 with TRBJ1-3, with a tentative D call TRBD1 (6 bases). In germline, CDR1 is KGHSH, CDR2 LQKENI. The V gene lost 3 bases and the J gene lost 6 bases, with 12 bases spanning the gap. The CDR3 has 14 amino acids. In nucleotides, the CDR3 is TGTGCCAGCTCACCCGGACAGCGGGAAAACACCATATATTTT. The encoded protein is CASSPGQRENTIYF.

J is TRBJ2-1 and V is TRBV11-2, with a possible D match to TRBD2 (7 bases). The CDR3 sequence is 11 residues long. Germline V gene lookup returns CDR1 SGHAT and CDR2 FQNNGV. Trimming removed 5 bases from V and 15 bases from J, with 14 bases in between. CDR3 sequence (DNA): TGTGCCAGCAGCCCTGGGGGGGCCCGGTTCTTC. Translation: CASSPGGARFF.

The table lists this clone with a few counts. V usage is TRBV5-1 and J usage is TRBJ2-1, with D perhaps TRBD2 (5 bases). The CDR3 has 15 residues. V was trimmed by 5 bases and J by 4 bases, leaving 16 bases between them. CDR1 SGHRS and CDR2 YFSETQ come from the germline V gene. CDR3 protein: CASRRSVSGYNEQFF. The CDR3 bases are TGCGCCAGCAGACGCTCAGTGTCGGGGTACAATGAGCAGTTCTTC.

The rearrangement uses TRBV5-4 and TRBJ2-1; TRBD1 might be the D (5 bases). The CDR3 has 13 amino acids. Trimming removed 4 bases at V and 2 bases at J, with 7 bases between. Germline V CDR1 and CDR2: SGHNT, YYREEE (reference sequence). CDR3 in DNA: TGTGCCAGCAGCCGGACACCCTACAATGAGCAGTTCTTC. It encodes CASSRTPYNEQFF. Complete variable domain (other parts from reference TRBV5-4 and TRBJ2-1): ETGVTQSPTHLIKTRGQQVTLRCSSQSGHNTVSWYQQALGQGPQFIFQYYREEENGRGNFPPRFSGLQFPNYSSELNVNALELDDSALYLCASSRTPYNEQFFGPGTRLTVL.

The rearrangement links TRBV19 to TRBJ2-7; D is possibly TRBD1 (5 bases). Germline-derived CDR1 and CDR2 are LNHDA and SQIVND (reference sequence). This CDR3 spans 15 amino acids. The ends were cut back, 0 bases at V and 2 bases at J, with 11 bases in the middle. DNA for the CDR3: TGTGCCAGTAGTATAGAAGGGCAGGGCCCCTACGAGCAGTACTTC. Translated: CASSIEGQGPYEQYF.

The J gene is TRBJ2-7, the V gene TRBV11-2; TRBD1 aligns across 7 bases. V lost 0 bases, J lost 3 bases, and 2 bases stayed unmatched. Germline V gene data show CDR1 as SGHAT and CDR2 as FQNNGV. This CDR3 has 14 residues. CDR3: CASSLEGTVYEQYF. For the CDR3, the DNA is TGTGCCAGCAGCTTAGAAGGGACAGTCTACGAGCAGTACTTC. Full variable domain (rest looked up from reference TRBV11-2 and TRBJ2-7): EAGVAQSPRYKIIEKRQSVAFWCNPISGHATLYWYQQILGQGPKLLIQFQNNGVVDDSQLPKDRFSAERLKGVDSTLKIQPAKLEDSAVYLCASSLEGTVYEQYFGPGTRLTVT.

The gene calls are TRBV7-2 and TRBJ2-3, with 10 bases lining up with TRBD1. Germline V gene lookup returns CDR1 SGHTA and CDR2 FQGNSA. Trimming cost V 3 bases and J 3 bases; bases outside gene matches: 3. This CDR3 has 15 residues. The chain's CDR3 is CASSFDRGRTDTQYF. The DNA of the CDR3 is TGTGCCAGCAGCTTCGACAGGGGGCGAACAGATACGCAGTATTTT.

CDR3 nucleotides: TGTGCCAGCAGCCAAGATGGTAGCGGGAGAGGATGGGAGACCCAGTACTTC. It translates to CASSQDGSGRGWETQYF. The rearrangement joins TRBV3-1 (or the pseudogene TRBV3-2) to TRBJ2-5; 9 bases map to TRBD2. The CDR3 covers 17 residues. Germline V gene lookup returns CDR1 LGHDT and CDR2 YNNKEL (reference sequence). V trimming: 0 bases; J trimming: 5 bases; junction bases outside the gene matches: 10.

The V gene is TRBV27, the J gene TRBJ2-2; no definite D call. The CDR3 has 12 residues. The germline V gene encodes CDR1 MNHEY and CDR2 SMNVEV (reference sequence). With 4 bases removed from V and 4 bases from J, the gap between germline ends came to 4 bases. The CDR3 loop reads CASSSGTGELFF. The CDR3 nucleotides are TGTGCCAGCAGTTCGGGCACCGGGGAGCTGTTTTTT.

This clone was found once. The rearrangement joins TRBV5-1 to TRBJ2-1; TRBD2 aligns across 9 bases. Germline V gene data show CDR1 as SGHRS and CDR2 as YFSETQ. Germline trimming cut 0 bases from V and 6 bases from J; bases unmatched to any gene: 4. The CDR3 contains 15 residues. CDR3 in DNA: TGCGCCAGCAGCTTGGATGGTAGCGGGGGCAATGAGCAGTTCTTC. Its protein is CASSLDGSGGNEQFF.

The chain uses TRBV4-1 and TRBJ2-2, with 11 bases lining up with TRBD2. Germline CDR1 MGHRA, CDR2 YSYEKL. The CDR3 spans 18 residues. Trimming took 3 bases from V and 0 from J; bases not matched to a gene: 6. DNA of the CDR3: TGCGCCAGCAGCCAGGGTAGCGGGGGGGTCGCGAACACCGGGGAGCTGTTTTTT. Its protein product is CASSQGSGGVANTGELFF.

This clone appeared once. The rearrangement joins TRBV30 to TRBJ1-2; possibly TRBD1 for D (6 bases). CDR1 is GTSNPN, CDR2 SVGIG, per germline (reference sequence). The CDR3 runs to 13 residues. Trimming removed 0 bases from V and 6 bases from J, with 11 bases in between. CDR3 region: CAWSVGGEDGYTF. CDR3 in DNA: TGTGCCTGGAGTGTAGGGGGGGAAGATGGCTACACCTTC. Full variable domain (missing parts from reference TRBV30 and TRBJ1-2): SQTIHQWPATLVQPVGSPLSLECTVEGTSNPNLYWYRQAAGRGLQLLFYSVGIGQISSEVPQNLSASRPQDRQFILSSKKLLLSDSGFYLCAWSVGGEDGYTFGSGTRLTVV.

This rearrangement joins TRBV6-5 to TRBJ2-7; the D gene is possibly TRBD1 (6 bases). CDR3 length equals 13 residues. Germline CDR1 and CDR2: MNHEY and SVGAGI. The CDR3 DNA reads as TGTAGACGGACAGCCCGCTACTCATACGAGCAGTACTTC. It translates to CRRTARYSYEQYF.

The DNA for the CDR3 is TGTGCCAGCAGTGCCGGGACTGGAAACACCATATATTTT. Encoded protein: CASSAGTGNTIYF. This chain connects TRBV28 to TRBJ1-3; no clear D. Germline V lookup: CDR1 MDHEN, CDR2 SYDVKM. This CDR3 has 13 amino acids. With 5 bases removed from V and 2 bases from J, the gap between germline ends came to 7 bases.

The chain joins TRBV29-1 to TRBJ1-5, with D possibly TRBD1 on 5 matching bases. The germline CDR1 and CDR2 sequences are SQVTM and ANQGSEA. This CDR3 spans 14 amino acids. V lost 4 bases and J lost 2, with 12 bases in between. This CDR3 reads CSVAGGDGNQPQHF. DNA of the CDR3: TGCAGCGTTGCTGGGGGGGATGGCAATCAGCCCCAGCATTTT.

The chain carries TRBV11-2 and TRBJ1-1, with D possibly TRBD1 on 5 matching bases. CDR3 length: 13 amino acids. Looked up from germline, CDR1 is SGHAT and CDR2 is FQNNGV. Trimming stripped 0 bases from V and 6 bases from J, with 8 bases between. In DNA, the CDR3 is TGTGCCAGCAGCTTAGATCAGGGCGCTGAAGCTTTCTTT. Protein sequence: CASSLDQGAEAFF.

This rearrangement joins TRBV27 to TRBJ2-3, with D maybe TRBD1 (6 bases). Trimming took off 7 bases at V and 4 bases at J, with 18 bases between the two ends. The CDR3 contains 15 residues. Germline CDR1 MNHEY, CDR2 SMNVEV (reference sequence). The CDR3 sequence: CASNPTGKMADTQYF. The CDR3 DNA follows: TGTGCCAGCAATCCTACAGGGAAGATGGCAGATACGCAGTATTTT.

Concerning this clone: Other DNA sequences in the same sample also yield this CDR3. The V call is TRBV28, the J call TRBJ1-2; possibly TRBD1 for D (5 bases). From germline, CDR1 is MDHEN and CDR2 SYDVKM. Between the trimmed V and J ends, which lost 3 bases and 5 bases, there was a span of 10 bases. CDR3 length equals 13 residues. CDR3 coding DNA: TGTGCCAGCAGTTTGGGGCAGTCTTATGGCTACACCTTC. This sequence encodes CASSLGQSYGYTF.

The gene calls are TRBV19 and TRBJ1-3; the match to TRBD1 covers 9 bases. CDR1 is LNHDA and CDR2 is SQIVND in the germline V gene (reference sequence). The V segment lost 7 bases and the J segment 2 bases; nucleotides outside the gene matches: 6. This CDR3 is 15 amino acids long. CDR3 DNA: TGTGCCAGTAACCCGGGACAGGGTCCTGGAAACACCATATATTTT. Translating gives CASNPGQGPGNTIYF.

The chain recombines TRBV3-1 (or the pseudogene TRBV3-2) with TRBJ1-5, with D unresolved. V lost 4 bases, J lost 9 bases, and 28 bases lay in between. The germline V gene encodes CDR1 LGHDT and CDR2 YNNKEL (reference sequence). The CDR3 is made up of 18 amino acids. The CDR3 DNA follows: TGTGCCAGCAGCCCCACCCCCTGGGCCCAGTACAACATTCGGCCCCAGCATTTT. Its translation: CASSPTPWAQYNIRPQHF.

The V and J genes are TRBV6-6 and TRBJ2-7; 9 nucleotides line up with TRBD1. V was pared by 6 bases and J by 3 bases, with 6 bases of the junction left unmatched. The CDR3 contains 14 residues. Germline V gene sequence: CDR1 MNHNY, CDR2 SVGAGI (reference sequence). This chain's CDR3 is CASRTSDRGYEQYF. The CDR3 DNA sequence: TGTGCCAGCAGGACCTCGGACAGGGGCTACGAGCAGTACTTC.

J is TRBJ1-1 and V is TRBV3-1 (or the pseudogene TRBV3-2), with 7 bases lining up with TRBD1. The V gene end was trimmed by 1 base and the J gene end by 5 bases; junction bases not matched to a gene: 4. Per the germline V gene, CDR1 is LGHDT and CDR2 is YNNKEL (reference sequence). This CDR3 has 14 amino acids. DNA for the CDR3: TGTGCCAGCAGCCAAGGGGACAGAGGGACTGAAGCTTTCTTT. The encoded protein is CASSQGDRGTEAFF.

J is TRBJ1-2 and V is TRBV6-5; 7 bases match TRBD1. V lost 6 bases to trimming and J lost 5 bases; unmatched junction nucleotides: 12. The CDR3 has 15 amino acids. Per the germline V gene, CDR1 is MNHEY and CDR2 is SVGAGI. The CDR3 sequence is CASRIGGRQLYGYTF. Here the CDR3 DNA reads TGTGCCAGCAGAATAGGGGGCAGGCAATTGTATGGCTACACCTTC.